The clone carrying this T cell receptor beta chain was found a few times. Its antigen remains unknown. The V gene end was trimmed by 4 bases and the J gene end by 0 bases; junction bases not matched to a gene: 4. The CDR3 covers 16 residues. Looked up from germline, CDR1 is SGHRS and CDR2 is YFSETQ. The data were taken from a study of metastatic and nonmetastatic thyroid tumors. As for the study in general: From malignant and benign thyroid patients, repertoires in blood and in tumor or nodule tissue were compared.

No treatment had been given to any patient before thyroid surgery. Authors' analysis steps: Clinicopathological groups of papillary thyroid cancer showed CDR3 differences that were used to build a distant-metastasis classifier. Through MiXCR, TCRdb re-clonotyped the PCR reads. In this record, the V and J calls reflect TCRdb's handling and not the investigators' own analysis. The table lists 30,000 to 45,000 clones, 28% of them singletons. Study findings and constraints: Reportedly, malignant thyroid tumors had significantly higher TCR beta diversity than benign nodules, in blood and tumor.

Material for sequencing was blood. The chain joins TRBV5-1 to TRBJ2-3; 11 nucleotides match TRBD2. The source is a male donor with papillary thyroid cancer or a benign thyroid nodule (not recorded which). Some clones in this sample may be carry-over from other donors' samples. The DNA for the CDR3 is TGCGCCAGCAGCGGTATAGCGGGAGGGAGCACAGATACGCAGTATTTT. Encoded protein: CASSGIAGGSTDTQYF.